There are many counts of the clone carrying this T cell receptor (beta chain). Antigen: not known. The sample originates from a study of T-cell memory formation after mild COVID-19. Regarding the study as a whole: Cross-reactive memory seemingly joined, as some responding clones were found in pre-infection memory.

The CDR3 spans 16 residues. In germline, CDR1 is MDHEN, CDR2 SYDVKM. The V and J ends lost 5 bases and 3 bases respectively, with 19 bases between them. MiXCR was run by TCRdb on the 5' RACE reads, yielding one entry per CDR3 protein. Of tens of thousands of distinct CDR3 sequences in the sample, about 10% were seen once. The TCR was taken from a man between 18 and 35 years old who had mild COVID-19 (a few samples of this study predate the infection). Cell type and time point are not known. The sample comprised PBMCs or a T cell subset sorted from them (not recorded which). The chain carries TRBV28 and TRBJ1-2; D is perhaps TRBD1 (5 bases). The CDR3 region is CASSPPFGGNYYGYTF. CDR3 bases: TGTGCCAGCAGTCCCCCCTTCGGGGGAAACTACTATGGCTACACCTTC.